This T cell receptor (beta chain) is from a study of cytomegalovirus exposure and HLA in healthy donors. In the PCR, 60 Vbeta and 13 Jbeta primers were used. As handled by the study authors: Per a later analysis, the number of unique TCR beta chains was some 80 million, of which around 9.9 million were shared. Some clones are missing from TCRdb's copy, which holds only in-frame ones; the method was immunoSEQ multiplex PCR. V, J and clone size reflect that table, while D and trimming were determined from the DNA. Counted here are approximately 280,000 clones, about 87% occurring once; the ten biggest clones make up about 2%. The CDR3 is made up of 13 amino acids. The germline V and J ends were trimmed by 5 bases and 1 base, with 8 bases remaining between them. Per germline, CDR1 SQVTM and CDR2 ANQGSEA. Details on this clone: Its matching antigen is unknown.

General study findings and limits: Published work reported that the classifier diagnosed cytomegalovirus status with high specificity and sensitivity. CMV antigen specificity was confirmed in vitro for a few CMV-associated chains. Data from an earlier analysis indicated that most TCR beta V segments were productive either about 87% or about 30% of the time.

V is TRBV29-1 and J is TRBJ2-2; no definite D call. The receptor was isolated from a woman under 30 in good health and CMV-seronegative. Sequenced: PBMCs. In DNA form, the CDR3 reads TGCAGCGTTTTGGCCATGAACACCGGGGAGCTGTTTTTT. It encodes CSVLAMNTGELFF.